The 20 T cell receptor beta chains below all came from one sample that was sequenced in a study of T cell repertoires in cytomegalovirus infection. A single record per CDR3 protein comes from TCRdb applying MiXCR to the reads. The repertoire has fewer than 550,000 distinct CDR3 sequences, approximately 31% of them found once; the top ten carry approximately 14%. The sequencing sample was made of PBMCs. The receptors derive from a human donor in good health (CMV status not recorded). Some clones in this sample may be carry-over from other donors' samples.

The CDR3 sequence: CASSFLNSGPKGEQYF. CDR3 nucleotides: TGTGCCAGCAGTTTCCTCAACTCGGGACCTAAAGGGGAGCAGTACTTC. The V gene is TRBV27, the J gene TRBJ2-7; D may correspond to TRBD1 or TRBD2 (5 bases each). V was pared by 3 bases and J by 7 bases, with 22 bases between. The length of the CDR3 is 16 residues. Germline V CDR1 and CDR2: MNHEY, SMNVEV (reference sequence).

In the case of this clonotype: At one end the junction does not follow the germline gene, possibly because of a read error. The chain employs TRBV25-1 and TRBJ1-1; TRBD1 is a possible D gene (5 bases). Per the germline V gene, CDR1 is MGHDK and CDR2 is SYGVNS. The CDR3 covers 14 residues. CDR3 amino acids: CAISEGFWSTDALF. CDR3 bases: TGTGCCATCAGTGAGGGGTTCTGGTCAACTGACGCTTTATTT.

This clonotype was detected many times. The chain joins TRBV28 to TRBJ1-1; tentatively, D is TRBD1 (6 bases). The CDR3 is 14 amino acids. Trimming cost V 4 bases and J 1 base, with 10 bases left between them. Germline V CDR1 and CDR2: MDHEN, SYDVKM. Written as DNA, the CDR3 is TGTGCCAGCAGTTGGAGGGGGACGAACACTGAAGCTTTCTTT. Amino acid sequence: CASSWRGTNTEAFF.

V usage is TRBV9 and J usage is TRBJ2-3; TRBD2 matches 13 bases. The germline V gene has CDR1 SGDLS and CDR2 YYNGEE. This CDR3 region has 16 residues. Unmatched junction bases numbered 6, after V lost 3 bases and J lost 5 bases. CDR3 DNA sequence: TGTGCCAGCAGCGCCACAAGACTAGCGGGGGGAGATACGCAGTATTTT. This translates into CASSATRLAGGDTQYF.

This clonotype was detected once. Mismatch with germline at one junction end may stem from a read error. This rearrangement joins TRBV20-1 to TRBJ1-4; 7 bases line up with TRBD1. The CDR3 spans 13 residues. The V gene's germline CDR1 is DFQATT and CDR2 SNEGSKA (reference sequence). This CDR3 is CSPQGSTNEKLCF. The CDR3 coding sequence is TGCAGCCCACAGGGGAGCACTAATGAAAAACTGTGTTTT.

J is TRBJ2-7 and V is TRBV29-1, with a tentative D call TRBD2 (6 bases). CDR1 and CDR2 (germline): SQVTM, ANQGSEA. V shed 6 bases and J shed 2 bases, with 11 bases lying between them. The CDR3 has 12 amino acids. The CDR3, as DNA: TGCAGCGTCGTCGGGGGAGCCTACGAGCAGTACTTC. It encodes CSVVGGAYEQYF.

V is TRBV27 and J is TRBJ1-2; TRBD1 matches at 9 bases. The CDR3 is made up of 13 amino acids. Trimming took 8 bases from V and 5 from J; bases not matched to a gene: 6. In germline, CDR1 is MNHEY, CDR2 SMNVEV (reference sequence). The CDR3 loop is CASGGQGRYGYTF. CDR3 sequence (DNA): TGTGCCAGCGGCGGACAGGGGAGATATGGCTACACCTTC.

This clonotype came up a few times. CDR3 DNA sequence: TGTGCCAGTAGGCAGCGGGGAAGTAGAAACGAGCAGTACTTC. Encoded protein: CASRQRGSRNEQYF. The chain links TRBV19 to TRBJ2-7, with TRBD2 matching 7 bases. Germline assignment: CDR1 LNHDA and CDR2 SQIVND (reference sequence). The length of the CDR3 is 14 residues. V gave up 6 bases and J gave up 5 bases; unmatched junction bases: 10.

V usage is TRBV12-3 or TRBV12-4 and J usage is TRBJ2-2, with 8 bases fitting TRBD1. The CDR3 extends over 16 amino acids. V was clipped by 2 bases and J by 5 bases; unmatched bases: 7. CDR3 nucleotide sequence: TGTGCCAGCAGTTTAACCCGACAGGGGCGTACCGGGGAGCTGTTTTTT. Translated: CASSLTRQGRTGELFF.

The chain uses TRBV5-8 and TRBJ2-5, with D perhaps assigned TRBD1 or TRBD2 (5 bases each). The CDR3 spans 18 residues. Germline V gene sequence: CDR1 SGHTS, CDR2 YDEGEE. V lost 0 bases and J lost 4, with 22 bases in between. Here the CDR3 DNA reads TGTGCCAGCAGCTTGGTAGTCTGGGGCTGGAATGCGGGAGAGACCCAGTACTTC. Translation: CASSLVVWGWNAGETQYF.

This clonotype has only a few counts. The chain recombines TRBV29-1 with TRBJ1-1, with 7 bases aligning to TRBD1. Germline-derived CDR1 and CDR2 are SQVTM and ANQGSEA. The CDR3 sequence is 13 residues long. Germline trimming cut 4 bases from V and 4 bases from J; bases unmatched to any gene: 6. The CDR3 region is CSVADRSITEAFF. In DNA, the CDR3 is TGCAGCGTTGCGGACAGGAGTATCACTGAAGCTTTCTTT.

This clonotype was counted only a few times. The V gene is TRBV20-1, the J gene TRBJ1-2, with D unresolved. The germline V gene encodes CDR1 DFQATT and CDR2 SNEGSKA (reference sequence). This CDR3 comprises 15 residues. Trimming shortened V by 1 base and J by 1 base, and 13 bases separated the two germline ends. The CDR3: CSARGEPTGNYGYTF. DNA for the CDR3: TGCAGTGCTAGAGGAGAACCTACGGGTAACTATGGCTACACCTTC.

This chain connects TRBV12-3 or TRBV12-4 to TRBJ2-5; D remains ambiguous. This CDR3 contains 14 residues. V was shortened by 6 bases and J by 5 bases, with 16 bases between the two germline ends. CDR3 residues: CASRTDETGETQYF. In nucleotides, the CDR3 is TGTGCCAGCAGGACCGATGAGACCGGGGAGACCCAGTACTTC.

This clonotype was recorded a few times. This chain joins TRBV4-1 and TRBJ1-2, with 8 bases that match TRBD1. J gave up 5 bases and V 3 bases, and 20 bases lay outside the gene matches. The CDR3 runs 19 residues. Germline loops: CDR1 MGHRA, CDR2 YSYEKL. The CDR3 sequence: CASSQAHRGSSSLDYGYTF. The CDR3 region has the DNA TGCGCCAGCAGCCAGGCACACAGGGGGAGCTCCTCTTTGGATTATGGCTACACCTTC.

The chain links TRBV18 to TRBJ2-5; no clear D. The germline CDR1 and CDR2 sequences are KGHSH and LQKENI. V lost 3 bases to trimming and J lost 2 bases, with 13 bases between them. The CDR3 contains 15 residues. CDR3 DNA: TGTGCCAGCTCACCGGGCTTTACCCTGCAAGAGACCCAGTACTTC. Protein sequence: CASSPGFTLQETQYF.

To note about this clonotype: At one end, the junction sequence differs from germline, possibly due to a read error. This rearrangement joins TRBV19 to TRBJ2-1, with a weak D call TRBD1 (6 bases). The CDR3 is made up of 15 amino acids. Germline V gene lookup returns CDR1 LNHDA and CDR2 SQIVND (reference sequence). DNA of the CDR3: TGTGCCAGTATGATTGACAGGAGCTCCTACAAGGAGCAGTTCTTC. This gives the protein CASMIDRSSYKEQFF.

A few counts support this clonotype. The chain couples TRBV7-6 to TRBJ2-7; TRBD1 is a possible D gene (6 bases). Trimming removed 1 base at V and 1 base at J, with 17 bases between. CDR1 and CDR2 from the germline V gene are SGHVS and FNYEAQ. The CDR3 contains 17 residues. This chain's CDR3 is CASSLDTRGRKSYEQYF. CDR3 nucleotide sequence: TGTGCCAGCAGCTTAGACACCAGGGGTAGGAAGTCCTACGAGCAGTACTTC. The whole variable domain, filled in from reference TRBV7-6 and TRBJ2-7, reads GAGVSQSPRYKVTKRGQDVALRCDPISGHVSLYWYRQALGQGPEFLTYFNYEAQQDKSGLPNDRFSAERPEGSISTLTIQRTEQRDSAMYRCASSLDTRGRKSYEQYFGPGTRLTVT.

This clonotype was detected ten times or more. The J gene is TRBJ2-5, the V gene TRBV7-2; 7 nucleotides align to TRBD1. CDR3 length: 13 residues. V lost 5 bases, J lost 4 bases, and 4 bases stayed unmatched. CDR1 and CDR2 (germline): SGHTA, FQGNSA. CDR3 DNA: TGTGCCAGCAGCCATGACAGGGCAGAGACCCAGTACTTC. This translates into CASSHDRAETQYF.

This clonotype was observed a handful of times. The CDR3 loop is CSAVYGRGSFTDTQYF. In DNA, the CDR3 is TGCAGTGCCGTTTACGGGCGGGGGTCCTTCACAGATACGCAGTATTTT. The rearrangement uses TRBV20-1 and TRBJ2-3; 7 positions agree with TRBD2. Germline loops: CDR1 DFQATT, CDR2 SNEGSKA (reference sequence). CDR3 length: 16 amino acids. Unmatched junction bases numbered 14, after V lost 6 bases and J lost 2 bases.

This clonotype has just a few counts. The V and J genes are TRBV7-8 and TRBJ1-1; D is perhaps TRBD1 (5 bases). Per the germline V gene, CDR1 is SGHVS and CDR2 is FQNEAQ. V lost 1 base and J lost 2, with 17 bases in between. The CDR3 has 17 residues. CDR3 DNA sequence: TGTGCCAGCAGCTTAGGGCACTCATTGGGGCCTAACACTGAAGCTTTCTTT. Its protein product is CASSLGHSLGPNTEAFF.